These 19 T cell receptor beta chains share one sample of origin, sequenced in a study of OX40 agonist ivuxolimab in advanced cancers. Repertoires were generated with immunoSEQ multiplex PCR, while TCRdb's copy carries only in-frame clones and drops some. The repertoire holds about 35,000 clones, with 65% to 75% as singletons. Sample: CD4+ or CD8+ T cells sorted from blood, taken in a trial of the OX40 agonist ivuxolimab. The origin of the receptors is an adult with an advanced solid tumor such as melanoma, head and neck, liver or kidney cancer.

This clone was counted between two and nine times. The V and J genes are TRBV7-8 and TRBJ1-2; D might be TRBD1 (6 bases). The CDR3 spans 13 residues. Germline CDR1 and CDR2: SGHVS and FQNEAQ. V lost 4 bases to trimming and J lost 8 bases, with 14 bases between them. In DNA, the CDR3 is TGTGCCAGCAGCTATAAACAGGGTCTGGGCTACACCTTC. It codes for CASSYKQGLGYTF.

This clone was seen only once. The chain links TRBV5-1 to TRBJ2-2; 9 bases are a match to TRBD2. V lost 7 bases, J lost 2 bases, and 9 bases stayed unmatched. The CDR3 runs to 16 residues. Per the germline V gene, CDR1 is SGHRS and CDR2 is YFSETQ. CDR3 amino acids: CASRPGSGGNTGELFF. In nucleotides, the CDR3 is TGCGCCAGCCGCCCCGGTAGCGGGGGAAACACCGGGGAGCTGTTTTTT.

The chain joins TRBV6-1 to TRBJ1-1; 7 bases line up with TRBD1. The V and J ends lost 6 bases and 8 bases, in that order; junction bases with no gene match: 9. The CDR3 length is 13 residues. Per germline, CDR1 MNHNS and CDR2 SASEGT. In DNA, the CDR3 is TGTGCCAGCAGGGGAGACAGGGCAACCGAAGCTTTCTTT. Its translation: CASRGDRATEAFF.

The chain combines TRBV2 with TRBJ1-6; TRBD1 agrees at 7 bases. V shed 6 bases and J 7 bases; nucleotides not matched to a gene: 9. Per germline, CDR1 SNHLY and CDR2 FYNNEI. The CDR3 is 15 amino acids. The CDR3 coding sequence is TGTGCCAGCAGCGGTACCGGGACAGAGAATTCACCCCTCCACTTT. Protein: CASSGTGTENSPLHF.

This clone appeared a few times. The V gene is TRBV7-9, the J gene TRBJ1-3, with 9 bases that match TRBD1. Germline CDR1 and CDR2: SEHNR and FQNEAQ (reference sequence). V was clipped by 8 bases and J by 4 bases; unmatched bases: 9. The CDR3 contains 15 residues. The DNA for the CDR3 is TGTGCCAGCGGTAATACAGGGGGCAAGGGAAACACCATATATTTT. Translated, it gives CASGNTGGKGNTIYF.

The CDR3 is CASSFRTGLTDTQYF. In nucleotides, the CDR3 is TGTGCCAGCAGCTTCCGGACAGGCCTCACAGATACGCAGTATTTT. The rearrangement uses TRBV7-9 and TRBJ2-3, with 7 nucleotides matching TRBD1. CDR3 length: 15 amino acids. CDR1 is SEHNR and CDR2 is FQNEAQ in the germline V gene (reference sequence). The trim removed 3 bases at V and 2 bases at J, leaving 5 bases unmatched.

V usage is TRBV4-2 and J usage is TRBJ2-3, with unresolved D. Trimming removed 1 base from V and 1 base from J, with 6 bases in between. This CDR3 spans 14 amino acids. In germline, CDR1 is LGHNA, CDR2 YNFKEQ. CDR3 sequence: CASSQGRGTDTQYF. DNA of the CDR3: TGTGCCAGCAGCCAAGGTCGCGGCACAGATACGCAGTATTTT.

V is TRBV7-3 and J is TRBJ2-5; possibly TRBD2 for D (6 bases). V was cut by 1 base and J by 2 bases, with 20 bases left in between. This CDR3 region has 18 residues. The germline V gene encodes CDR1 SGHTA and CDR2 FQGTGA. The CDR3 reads CASSLISQGRGLQETQYF. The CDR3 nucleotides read TGTGCCAGCAGCTTAATCTCGCAGGGTAGGGGACTTCAAGAGACCCAGTACTTC.

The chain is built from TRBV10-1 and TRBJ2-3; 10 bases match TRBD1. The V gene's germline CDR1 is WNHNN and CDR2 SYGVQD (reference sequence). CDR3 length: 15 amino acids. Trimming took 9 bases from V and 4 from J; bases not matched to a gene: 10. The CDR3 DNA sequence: TGCGCCAGGTCCGGGACAGGGGTTAGAGCAGATACGCAGTATTTT. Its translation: CARSGTGVRADTQYF.

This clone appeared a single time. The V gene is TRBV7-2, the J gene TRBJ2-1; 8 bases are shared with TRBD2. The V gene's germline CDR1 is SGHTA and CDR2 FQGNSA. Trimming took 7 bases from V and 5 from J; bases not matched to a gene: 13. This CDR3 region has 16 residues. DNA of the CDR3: TGTGCCAGCAACTCCGGGGGGGCTGTGAGAAACAATGAGCAGTTCTTC. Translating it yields CASNSGGAVRNNEQFF.

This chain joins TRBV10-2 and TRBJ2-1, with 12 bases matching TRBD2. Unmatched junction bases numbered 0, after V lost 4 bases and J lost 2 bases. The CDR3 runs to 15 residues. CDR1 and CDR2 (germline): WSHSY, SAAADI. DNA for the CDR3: TGCGCCAGCAGTGCTAGCGGGGGGGCCTACAATGAGCAGTTCTTC. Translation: CASSASGGAYNEQFF.

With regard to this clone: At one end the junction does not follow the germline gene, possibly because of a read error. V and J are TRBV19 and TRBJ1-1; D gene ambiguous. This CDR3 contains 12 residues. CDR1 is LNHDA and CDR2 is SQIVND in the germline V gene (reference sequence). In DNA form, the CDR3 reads TGTGCCAGTAGGATAGGAAGGACTGAAGCTTTCTTT. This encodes CASRIGRTEAFF.

CDR3: CASSIPDGEQYF. The CDR3 DNA follows: TGTGCCAGTAGTATACCCGATGGCGAGCAGTACTTC. The rearrangement joins TRBV19 to TRBJ2-7; D is uncertain. This CDR3 is 12 amino acids long. Deletions cut 2 bases from V and 6 bases from J, with 8 bases between. The V gene's germline CDR1 is LNHDA and CDR2 SQIVND (reference sequence).

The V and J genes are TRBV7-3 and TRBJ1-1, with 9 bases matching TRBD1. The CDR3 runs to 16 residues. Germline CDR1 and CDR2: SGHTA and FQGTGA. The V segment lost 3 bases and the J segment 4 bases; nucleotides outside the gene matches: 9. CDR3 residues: CASSLSGTGLGTEAFF. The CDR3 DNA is TGTGCCAGCAGCTTGTCAGGGACAGGGTTGGGCACTGAAGCTTTCTTT.

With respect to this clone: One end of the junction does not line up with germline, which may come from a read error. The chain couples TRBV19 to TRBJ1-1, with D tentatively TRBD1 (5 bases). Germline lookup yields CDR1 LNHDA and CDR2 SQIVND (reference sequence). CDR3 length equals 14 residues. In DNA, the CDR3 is TGTGCCAGTACTATACAGGTGGATAATACTGAAGCTTTCTTT. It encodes CASTIQVDNTEAFF.

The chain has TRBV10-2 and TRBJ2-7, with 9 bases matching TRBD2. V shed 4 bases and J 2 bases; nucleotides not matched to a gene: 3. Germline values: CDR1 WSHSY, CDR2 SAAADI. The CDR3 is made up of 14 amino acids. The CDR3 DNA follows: TGCGCCAGCAGTGGTAGCGGGGGAACCTACGAGCAGTACTTC. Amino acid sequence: CASSGSGGTYEQYF.

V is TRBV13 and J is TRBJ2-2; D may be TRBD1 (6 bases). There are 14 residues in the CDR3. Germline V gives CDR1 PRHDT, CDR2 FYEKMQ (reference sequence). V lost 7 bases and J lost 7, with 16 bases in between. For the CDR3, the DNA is TGTGCCAGCACAATCAAACCAGGGGTCGGGGAGCTGTTTTTT. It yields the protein CASTIKPGVGELFF.

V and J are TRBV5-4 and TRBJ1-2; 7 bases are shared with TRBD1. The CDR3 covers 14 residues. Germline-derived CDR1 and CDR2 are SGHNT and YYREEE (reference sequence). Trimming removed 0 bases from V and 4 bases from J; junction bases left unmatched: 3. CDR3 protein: CASSLAGQIYGYTF. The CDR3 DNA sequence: TGTGCCAGCAGCTTGGCGGGACAGATCTATGGCTACACCTTC.

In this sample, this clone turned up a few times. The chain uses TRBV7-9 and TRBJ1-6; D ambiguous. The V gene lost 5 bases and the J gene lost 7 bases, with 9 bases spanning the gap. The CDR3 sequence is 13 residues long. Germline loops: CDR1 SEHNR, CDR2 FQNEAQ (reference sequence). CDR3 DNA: TGTGCCAGCAGCCCCAGCATGAATTCACCCCTCCACTTT. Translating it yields CASSPSMNSPLHF.